The 29 T cell receptor beta chains reported below all come from one sample, sequenced in a study of read filtering for tumor transcriptome and immune sequencing (dated by TCRdb to 2018 to 2020). Sequencing used an Illumina HiSeq 4000. Starting from roughly 440 ng RNA, TCR libraries were constructed with the Immunoverse kit using molecular barcoded adaptors that cover the alpha/delta and beta/gamma chains. TCRdb redid the processing of the public reads, applying fastp at Q25 and MiXCR, and retained in-frame beta chains. Rows with one shared CDR3 protein collapse into an entry with the most common genes and DNA. The sample contains 35,000 to 50,000 distinct CDR3 sequences, about 13% of them found a single time. The ten largest account for approximately 7% of the sample. The sample was a population of CD138-negative cells sorted from bone marrow. The sample's cell subset or site label, in plain terms: bone marrow mononuclear cells depleted of CD138+ plasma/myeloma cells by negative magnetic selection. These TCRs come from a donor at least 40 years old with multiple myeloma.

At least ten counts were recorded for this clonotype. The V and J genes are TRBV5-1 and TRBJ1-3; 9 nucleotides match TRBD1. The germline V gene encodes CDR1 SGHRS and CDR2 YFSETQ. V gave up 4 bases and J gave up 11 bases; unmatched junction bases: 16. There are 16 residues in the CDR3. The CDR3 sequence: CASSVLPGQGSSAIYF. CDR3 coding DNA: TGCGCCAGCAGCGTACTACCGGGACAGGGAAGTTCGGCCATATATTTT.

This clonotype came up a few times. A much bigger clone sits one base away, suggesting this may be a read error. The chain combines TRBV10-2 with TRBJ2-1, with unresolved D. The CDR3 runs 13 residues. Germline V gene sequence: CDR1 WSHSY, CDR2 SAAADI. V gave up 6 bases and J gave up 12 bases, with 18 bases separating them. DNA of the CDR3: TGCGCCAGCAGGGCCCGTTTGGTAGGTGGGCAGTTCTTC. Amino acid sequence: CASRARLVGGQFF.

In the case of this clonotype: This may be a read error: a much more frequent sequence differs by one nucleotide. The chain uses TRBV15 and TRBJ2-5; no reliable D call. The V gene lost 0 bases and the J gene lost 5 bases, with 13 bases spanning the gap. There are 15 residues in the CDR3. Per germline, CDR1 LNHNV and CDR2 YYDKDF (reference sequence). Here the CDR3 reads CATSRDFLPMETQYF. Written as DNA, the CDR3 is TGTGCCACCAGCAGAGACTTCCTACCTATGGAGACCCAGTACTTC.

This clonotype was counted many times. The chain carries TRBV23-1 and TRBJ2-7, with a possible D match to TRBD1 (6 bases). TRBV23-1 is an open reading frame whose function is uncertain. This CDR3 has 14 amino acids. Trimming stripped 7 bases from V and 3 bases from J, with 16 bases between. In DNA form, the CDR3 reads TGCGCCAGCATTGCAGGGGCAGTTCTCTACGAGCAGTACTTC. Encoded protein: CASIAGAVLYEQYF.

By sample fraction, this clonotype is medium-sized. V and J are TRBV6-4 and TRBJ2-3; tentative D call: TRBD2 (6 bases). This CDR3 is built from 15 residues. The germline V gene encodes CDR1 MRHNA and CDR2 SNTAGT. Between the trimmed V and J ends, which lost 3 bases and 1 base, there was a span of 11 bases. The CDR3 DNA is TGTGCCAGCAGTGAAAGCGGAGGGGGCACAGATACGCAGTATTTT. Translating gives CASSESGGGTDTQYF.

As for this clonotype: This clone may be a read error of a much larger clone one base away. The J gene is TRBJ1-3, the V gene TRBV10-3, with D hard to call. The CDR3 contains 12 residues. Looked up from germline, CDR1 is ENHRY and CDR2 is SYGVKD. In DNA, the CDR3 is TGTGCCATCAGTGAGTCCGGAAACACCATACATTTT. Translating gives CAISESGNTIHF.

Regarding this clonotype: Just one base apart from a much larger clone, this may be a read error. The chain carries TRBV10-3 and TRBJ1-5; D perhaps matches TRBD1 (6 bases). Germline CDR1 is ENHRY and CDR2 is SYGVKD. The CDR3 is 14 residues long. CDR3 DNA sequence: TGTGCCACCAGTGGGGGCCCTGGGAATCAGCCCCAGCATTTT. Protein: CATSGGPGNQPQHF.

This clonotype was found many times. The rearrangement uses TRBV4-2 and TRBJ2-2; the D gene is possibly TRBD1 (5 bases). Germline V gene sequence: CDR1 LGHNA, CDR2 YNFKEQ. V was cut by 0 bases and J by 7 bases, with 9 bases left in between. This CDR3 is built from 14 residues. CDR3 in amino acids: CASSQEGAYGELFF. The CDR3 bases are TGTGCCAGCAGCCAAGAAGGGGCTTACGGGGAGCTGTTTTTT.

In this sample, this clonotype turned up many times. This chain joins TRBV4-1 and TRBJ2-7; D is uncertain. CDR1 and CDR2 from the germline V gene are MGHRA and YSYEKL. This CDR3 has 12 residues. Trimming cost V 0 bases and J 3 bases, with 3 bases left between them. The CDR3 DNA is TGCGCCAGCAGCCAAGAAGGCTACGAGCAGTACTTC. Protein: CASSQEGYEQYF.

In this sample, this clonotype turned up a few times. A far more abundant clone sits one base away, making this likely a read error. The rearrangement uses TRBV7-3 and TRBJ2-1; D remains ambiguous. In germline, CDR1 is SGHTA, CDR2 FQGTGA. The CDR3 consists of 14 residues. The CDR3 sequence: CASSLDTNYDEQFF. CDR3 nucleotides: TGTGCCAGCAGCTTGGATACTAACTACGATGAGCAGTTCTTC.

The chain combines TRBV4-1 with TRBJ1-2; 10 nucleotides line up with TRBD1. There are 14 residues in the CDR3. Trimming cost V 4 bases and J 3 bases; bases outside gene matches: 2. From germline, CDR1 is MGHRA and CDR2 YSYEKL. The CDR3 loop is CASSRDRGDYGYTF. The CDR3 DNA follows: TGCGCCAGCAGCCGGGACAGGGGAGACTATGGCTACACCTTC.

The table lists this clonotype with many counts. This sequence joins TRBV29-1 and TRBJ1-1; 11 bases match TRBD1. CDR3 length: 12 amino acids. Germline V gene sequence: CDR1 SQVTM, CDR2 ANQGSEA. The ends lost 7 bases at V and 9 bases at J; junction bases unmatched: 7. The CDR3 DNA is TGCAGCGCCAGGACAGGGGGCATTCAAGCTTTCTTT. Protein: CSARTGGIQAFF.

About this clonotype: A much bigger clone sits one base away, suggesting this may be a read error. The J gene is TRBJ1-2, the V gene TRBV3-1; TRBD1 agrees at 7 bases. This CDR3 comprises 16 residues. The J segment lost 4 bases and the V segment lost 2 bases, leaving 10 bases of the junction unmatched. CDR1 is LGHDT, CDR2 YNNKEL, per germline (reference sequence). CDR3 sequence reads: CASSQPGRGPSYGYTF. The CDR3 nucleotides read TGTGCCAGCAGCCAACCAGGGAGGGGGCCGAGCTATGGCTACACCTTC. Drawing the rest from reference TRBV3-1 and TRBJ1-2, the complete variable domain is DTAVSQTPKYLVTQMGNDKSIKCEQNLGHDTMYWYKQDSKKFLKIMFSYNNKELIINETVPNRFSPKSPDKAHLNLHINSLELGDSAVYFCASSQPGRGPSYGYTFGSGTRLTVV.

In this sample, this clonotype turned up many times. The gene calls are TRBV7-9 and TRBJ2-1; TRBD1 is a possible D gene (6 bases). Germline CDR1 SEHNR, CDR2 FQNEAQ (reference sequence). This CDR3 region has 15 residues. V shed 5 bases and J shed 7 bases, with 18 bases lying between them. The DNA of the CDR3 is TGTGCCAGCAGCGGATTGGACAGTTTTGCGAATGAGCAGTTCTTC. As protein: CASSGLDSFANEQFF.

This clonotype was seen a handful of times. A read error may explain this, as a much larger clone is one base away. Since the CDR3 does not end with the conserved phenylalanine or tryptophan, this likely comes from a read error. This chain connects TRBV5-6 to TRBJ2-2; tentative D call: TRBD2 (6 bases). V lost 5 bases to trimming and J lost 4 bases, with 6 bases between them. CDR1 and CDR2 from the germline V gene are SGHDT and YYEEEE. This CDR3 has 12 amino acids. CDR3: CASRRGTGELFL. CDR3 DNA: TGTGCCAGCAGGCGGGGCACCGGGGAGCTGTTTTTA.

This clonotype showed up many times. The V and J genes are TRBV6-5 and TRBJ2-3; 7 positions agree with TRBD1. The V segment lost 6 bases and the J segment 1 base; nucleotides outside the gene matches: 4. Germline CDR1 and CDR2: MNHEY and SVGAGI. CDR3 length equals 14 residues. In DNA form, the CDR3 reads TGTGCCAGCAGCCTCGGACAGGGCACAGATACGCAGTATTTT. Amino acid sequence: CASSLGQGTDTQYF.

For this clonotype: A far larger clone is a single base away, which makes a read error likely. This sequence joins TRBV7-2 and TRBJ2-3; D might be TRBD2 (5 bases). CDR1 is SGHTA, CDR2 FQGNSA, per germline. V was clipped by 8 bases and J by 6 bases, with 15 bases between them. The CDR3 is made up of 13 amino acids. This CDR3 reads CASGPPREDTQYF. The CDR3 coding sequence is TGTGCCAGCGGCCCCCCTAGGGAGGATACGCAGTATTTT.

At least ten counts were recorded for this clonotype. The chain links TRBV7-8 to TRBJ2-2; no reliable D call. This CDR3 spans 13 amino acids. In germline, CDR1 is SGHVS, CDR2 FQNEAQ. The V end lost 5 bases, the J end lost 8 bases, and 12 bases lay between the germline ends. CDR3 sequence: CASSLQLRGELFF. The CDR3 DNA sequence: TGTGCCAGCAGCCTACAGTTAAGAGGGGAGCTGTTTTTT.

Remarks on this clonotype: This may come from a read error, since a much larger clone is one base off. The CDR3 sequence is CSGSYRNTIYF. The CDR3 DNA is TGCAGCGGGTCTTACAGAAACACCATATATTTT. The chain combines TRBV29-1 with TRBJ1-3; D is unclear. The CDR3 has 11 amino acids. The germline gives CDR1 SQVTM, CDR2 ANQGSEA. V was shortened by 7 bases and J by 5 bases, with 9 bases between the two germline ends. Full variable domain (rest looked up from reference TRBV29-1 and TRBJ1-3): SAVISQKPSRDICQRGTSLTIQCQVDSQVTMMFWYRQQPGQSLTLIATANQGSEATYESGFVIDKFPISRPNLTFSTLTVSNMSPEDSSIYLCSGSYRNTIYFGEGSWLTVV.

At least ten counts were recorded for this clonotype. CDR3 sequence: CASSLVGQPQETQYF. The CDR3 DNA follows: TGCGCCAGCAGCTTGGTGGGGCAGCCGCAAGAGACCCAGTACTTC. V and J are TRBV5-1 and TRBJ2-5; a possible D gene is TRBD1 (5 bases). Germline V CDR1 and CDR2: SGHRS, YFSETQ. The CDR3 has 15 residues. V lost 0 bases and J 2 bases, leaving 11 bases between the germline ends.

This chain links TRBV20-1 with TRBJ2-1; TRBD1 aligns across 9 bases. CDR3 length: 15 residues. CDR1 DFQATT and CDR2 SNEGSKA come from the germline V gene (reference sequence). Trimming cost V 6 bases and J 6 bases; bases outside gene matches: 12. CDR3 sequence: CSAIAHQTGGNEQFF. DNA for the CDR3: TGCAGTGCCATCGCCCATCAGACAGGGGGCAATGAGCAGTTCTTC.

This clonotype was recorded a few times. The chain is built from TRBV4-1 and TRBJ2-7, with D perhaps matching TRBD2 (6 bases). Germline V lookup: CDR1 MGHRA, CDR2 YSYEKL. The CDR3 contains 12 residues. The V end lost 3 bases, the J end lost 6 bases, and 9 bases lay between the germline ends. The CDR3 protein is CASSHLGGEQYF. For the CDR3, the DNA is TGCGCCAGCAGCCACCTGGGGGGCGAGCAGTACTTC.

A word on this clonotype: A much larger clonotype is one base distant, so this may be a read error. The chain has TRBV28 and TRBJ2-1; D is unclear. CDR3 length: 13 residues. Germline V CDR1 and CDR2: MDHEN, SYDVKM. Trimming cost V 4 bases and J 2 bases, with 6 bases left between them. The CDR3 nucleotides are TGTGCCAGCAGTTCTAAGCCCTACAATGAGCAGTTCTTC. As protein: CASSSKPYNEQFF.

This clonotype has ten or more counts. The chain couples TRBV4-1 to TRBJ1-5; 7 bases are a match to TRBD1. V trimming: 4 bases; J trimming: 2 bases; junction bases outside the gene matches: 2. The CDR3 is 14 residues long. CDR1 is MGHRA and CDR2 is YSYEKL in the germline V gene. In DNA form, the CDR3 reads TGCGCCAGCAGCCGACAGGGACGCAATCAGCCCCAGCATTTT. Protein sequence: CASSRQGRNQPQHF.

In its sample, this clonotype was seen many times. The chain recombines TRBV6-6 with TRBJ1-5; no clear D. V was clipped by 7 bases and J by 0 bases, with 7 bases between them. The CDR3 is made up of 13 amino acids. CDR1 is MNHNY and CDR2 is SVGAGI in the germline V gene (reference sequence). The CDR3 protein is CASNLFSNQPQHF. As DNA, the CDR3 is TGTGCCAGCAACCTCTTTAGCAATCAGCCCCAGCATTTT.

On this clonotype itself: The germline gene is not matched at one end of the junction; a read error may be the cause. The gene calls are TRBV5-1 and TRBJ1-2; 7 bases align to TRBD1. Germline-derived CDR1 and CDR2 are SGHRS and YFSETQ. The CDR3 covers 13 residues. The CDR3 reads CASETTGNCGYTF. In DNA form, the CDR3 reads TGCGCCAGCGAAACGACAGGGAACTGTGGCTACACCTTC.

In its sample, this clonotype was seen many times. The rearrangement links TRBV5-6 to TRBJ2-7, with a possible D match to TRBD2 (6 bases). Trimming took off 1 base at V and 5 bases at J, with 16 bases between the two ends. CDR3 length: 15 amino acids. The germline gives CDR1 SGHDT, CDR2 YYEEEE. The CDR3 region is CASSLSGTQGHEQYF. The CDR3 DNA reads as TGTGCCAGCAGCTTGTCCGGGACTCAGGGTCACGAGCAGTACTTC.

This clonotype was detected ten times or more. The gene calls are TRBV7-8 and TRBJ2-7; 9 nucleotides line up with TRBD1. The trim removed 0 bases at V and 6 bases at J, leaving 9 bases unmatched. The CDR3 extends over 16 amino acids. Germline CDR1 SGHVS, CDR2 FQNEAQ. CDR3 nucleotides: TGTGCCAGCAGCTTAGCGGATGGGACAGGGATTTCCGAGCAGTACTTC. Residues: CASSLADGTGISEQYF.

In its sample, this clonotype was seen many times. The junction departs from the called germline gene at one end, perhaps through a read error. The V call is TRBV6-5, the J call TRBJ1-2; D is ambiguous. Germline CDR1 reads MNHEY; CDR2 reads SVGAGI. The CDR3 sequence is 13 residues long. CDR3 DNA: TGTGCCAGCAGTTACGCGGGAGACTATGACTACACCTTC. This sequence encodes CASSYAGDYDYTF.